A selection of T cell receptor beta chains follows, all from one sample in a study of technical replicates of blood from four donors. Measured with immunoSEQ multiplex PCR; TCRdb has only the in-frame clones, and not every one. The sample lists approximately 76,000 clones; around nine tenths were seen once. The sample was T cells isolated from PBMCs. The receptors were gathered from a human donor in good health. CDR3s include the opening cysteine and the closing phenylalanine or tryptophan. The order of the fields is V gene, J gene, D gene, CDR3 length, clone size, CDR3 protein, CDR3 DNA. A D gene is named only where the DNA matches it firmly. Rows give clone size only sometimes, using once, few, many, or a class for an expanded clone.

V gene: TRBV7-9
J gene: TRBJ1-3
D gene: TRBD1
CDR3 length: 16
clone size: -
CDR3 protein: CASNLGQGASGNTIYF
CDR3 DNA: TGTGCCAGCAATCTGGGACAGGGGGCTTCTGGAAACACCATATATTTT

V gene: TRBV19
J gene: TRBJ2-7
D gene: TRBD1
CDR3 length: 14
clone size: -
CDR3 protein: CASSMRDRSYEQYF
CDR3 DNA: TGTGCCAGTAGTATGCGGGACAGGAGCTACGAGCAGTACTTC

V gene: TRBV6-5
J gene: TRBJ2-1
D gene: -
CDR3 length: 15
clone size: -
CDR3 protein: CASSPLALGYNEQFF
CDR3 DNA: TGTGCCAGCAGTCCATTAGCGTTAGGCTACAATGAGCAGTTCTTC

V gene: TRBV4-2
J gene: TRBJ2-6
D gene: -
CDR3 length: 17
clone size: -
CDR3 protein: CASSRLLAGSGANVLTF
CDR3 DNA: TGTGCCAGCAGCCGCTTGCTTGCCGGCTCTGGGGCCAACGTCCTGACTTTC

V gene: TRBV7-2
J gene: TRBJ2-4
D gene: TRBD1
CDR3 length: 16
clone size: -
CDR3 protein: CASSSGTGFGKNIQYF
CDR3 DNA: TGTGCCAGCAGCAGCGGGACAGGGTTTGGGAAAAACATTCAGTACTTC

V gene: TRBV7-2
J gene: TRBJ2-1
D gene: -
CDR3 length: 14
clone size: -
CDR3 protein: CASSRWDFYNEQFF
CDR3 DNA: TGTGCCAGCAGCCGGTGGGACTTCTACAATGAGCAGTTCTTC

V gene: TRBV27
J gene: TRBJ1-2
D gene: TRBD1
CDR3 length: 13
clone size: -
CDR3 protein: CASSLWTGDGYTF
CDR3 DNA: TGTGCCAGCAGTTTATGGACAGGGGATGGCTACACCTTC

V gene: TRBV28
J gene: TRBJ1-2
D gene: TRBD1
CDR3 length: 14
clone size: -
CDR3 protein: CASSSHGTVYGYTF
CDR3 DNA: TGTGCCAGCAGTTCCCACGGGACAGTCTATGGCTACACCTTC

V gene: TRBV18
J gene: TRBJ2-3
D gene: TRBD1
CDR3 length: 16
clone size: -
CDR3 protein: CASSPQLTGGADTQYF
CDR3 DNA: TGTGCCAGCTCACCGCAGTTGACAGGGGGCGCAGATACGCAGTATTTT

V gene: TRBV6-1
J gene: TRBJ1-5
D gene: -
CDR3 length: 14
clone size: -
CDR3 protein: CASSAQGLHQPQHF
CDR3 DNA: TGTGCCAGCAGTGCGCAGGGACTTCATCAGCCCCAGCATTTT

V gene: TRBV19
J gene: TRBJ2-3
D gene: TRBD2
CDR3 length: 12
clone size: -
CDR3 protein: CASSMGLAINTF
CDR3 DNA: TGTGCCAGTAGTATGGGACTAGCGATAAATACCTTT

V gene: TRBV4-1
J gene: TRBJ2-7
D gene: -
CDR3 length: 16
clone size: -
CDR3 protein: CASSQTPGQGLDEQYF
CDR3 DNA: TGCGCCAGCAGCCAAACGCCTGGGCAGGGACTGGACGAGCAGTACTTC

V gene: TRBV19
J gene: TRBJ1-2
D gene: -
CDR3 length: 15
clone size: -
CDR3 protein: CASSIDLRGLNGYTF
CDR3 DNA: TGTGCCAGTAGTATAGATCTCCGGGGTTTAAATGGCTACACCTTC

V gene: TRBV30
J gene: TRBJ2-2
D gene: TRBD2
CDR3 length: 14
clone size: few
CDR3 protein: CAWTSGIGTGELFF
CDR3 DNA: TGTGCCTGGACTAGCGGGATAGGCACCGGGGAGCTGTTTTTT

V gene: TRBV7-2
J gene: TRBJ2-7
D gene: -
CDR3 length: 15
clone size: -
CDR3 protein: CASSLDFGGPGEQYF
CDR3 DNA: TGTGCCAGCAGCTTAGATTTCGGGGGGCCGGGCGAGCAGTACTTC

V gene: TRBV9
J gene: TRBJ1-2
D gene: -
CDR3 length: 16
clone size: -
CDR3 protein: CASSVARAGSNYGYTF
CDR3 DNA: TGTGCCAGCAGCGTAGCTCGGGCAGGGTCTAACTATGGCTACACCTTC

V gene: TRBV7-9
J gene: TRBJ2-3
D gene: TRBD2
CDR3 length: 18
clone size: -
CDR3 protein: CASSFTGLAGLLTDTQYF
CDR3 DNA: TGTGCCAGCAGCTTCACGGGACTAGCGGGACTCTTGACAGATACGCAGTATTTT

V gene: TRBV9
J gene: TRBJ1-2
D gene: -
CDR3 length: 14
clone size: -
CDR3 protein: CASSPSPTGDGYTF
CDR3 DNA: TGTGCCAGCAGCCCCAGCCCGACAGGAGATGGCTACACCTTC

V gene: TRBV14
J gene: TRBJ2-5
D gene: TRBD2
CDR3 length: 19
clone size: -
CDR3 protein: CASSQDPSWTSFFQETQYF
CDR3 DNA: TGTGCCAGCAGCCAAGATCCTTCGTGGACTAGCTTCTTCCAAGAGACCCAGTACTTC

V gene: TRBV9
J gene: TRBJ1-1
D gene: -
CDR3 length: 15
clone size: -
CDR3 protein: CASSSGLVQNTEAFF
CDR3 DNA: TGTGCCAGCAGCTCCGGACTAGTGCAGAACACTGAAGCTTTCTTT

V gene: TRBV7-9
J gene: TRBJ1-4
D gene: TRBD1
CDR3 length: 16
clone size: -
CDR3 protein: CASSLHGQGGILKLFF
CDR3 DNA: TGTGCCAGCAGCCTCCATGGACAGGGAGGAATCCTAAAACTGTTTTTT

V gene: TRBV4-1
J gene: TRBJ2-2
D gene: TRBD1
CDR3 length: 14
clone size: -
CDR3 protein: CASSPGRGTGELFF
CDR3 DNA: TGCGCCAGCAGCCCGGGCAGGGGGACCGGGGAGCTGTTTTTT

V gene: TRBV6-4
J gene: TRBJ1-5
D gene: -
CDR3 length: 14
clone size: -
CDR3 protein: CASSDVPLNQPQHF
CDR3 DNA: TGTGCCAGCAGTGATGTCCCTCTAAATCAGCCCCAGCATTTT

V gene: TRBV27
J gene: TRBJ2-6
D gene: TRBD1
CDR3 length: 20
clone size: few
CDR3 protein: CASTYINGDRLISGANVLTF
CDR3 DNA: TGTGCCAGCACCTATATTAACGGGGACAGACTCATCTCTGGGGCCAACGTCCTGACTTTC

V gene: TRBV5-4
J gene: TRBJ2-1
D gene: TRBD2
CDR3 length: 16
clone size: -
CDR3 protein: CASSLVLGLGSDEQFF
CDR3 DNA: TGTGCCAGCAGCTTGGTCTTGGGACTAGGGTCGGATGAGCAGTTCTTC

V gene: TRBV12-5
J gene: TRBJ2-7
D gene: TRBD1
CDR3 length: 17
clone size: -
CDR3 protein: CASGLYPRDSSRDEQYF
CDR3 DNA: TGTGCTAGTGGTCTATACCCTCGGGACAGCTCTCGGGACGAGCAGTACTTC

V gene: TRBV9
J gene: TRBJ1-1
D gene: -
CDR3 length: 14
clone size: -
CDR3 protein: CASSGGHPGTEAFF
CDR3 DNA: TGTGCCAGCAGCGGGGGACACCCAGGGACTGAAGCTTTCTTT

V gene: TRBV6-5
J gene: TRBJ2-7
D gene: -
CDR3 length: 15
clone size: -
CDR3 protein: CASSYQLGSSYEQYF
CDR3 DNA: TGTGCCAGCAGTTACCAATTGGGGAGCTCCTACGAGCAGTACTTC

V gene: TRBV6-1
J gene: TRBJ2-7
D gene: -
CDR3 length: 15
clone size: -
CDR3 protein: CASRMDTRKLGEQYF
CDR3 DNA: TGTGCCAGCAGGATGGACACACGGAAGCTAGGCGAGCAGTACTTC

V gene: TRBV27
J gene: TRBJ2-1
D gene: -
CDR3 length: 13
clone size: -
CDR3 protein: CASSSFGGHEQFF
CDR3 DNA: TGTGCCAGCAGTTCGTTCGGGGGTCATGAGCAGTTCTTC

V gene: TRBV7-8
J gene: TRBJ2-7
D gene: TRBD2
CDR3 length: 15
clone size: -
CDR3 protein: CASSSSTSGSYEQYF
CDR3 DNA: TGTGCCAGCAGCTCCTCGACTAGCGGGAGCTACGAGCAGTACTTC

V gene: TRBV4-1
J gene: TRBJ2-7
D gene: TRBD1
CDR3 length: 18
clone size: -
CDR3 protein: CASSQRSRDRAYVYEQYF
CDR3 DNA: TGCGCCAGCAGCCAAAGGAGCCGGGACAGGGCTTATGTCTACGAGCAGTACTTC

V gene: TRBV11-3
J gene: TRBJ2-5
D gene: TRBD1
CDR3 length: 15
clone size: -
CDR3 protein: CASRAGTGRQETQYF
CDR3 DNA: TGTGCCAGCAGGGCCGGGACAGGGAGACAAGAGACCCAGTACTTC

V gene: TRBV7-9
J gene: TRBJ2-2
D gene: -
CDR3 length: 15
clone size: -
CDR3 protein: CASLPGVENTGELFF
CDR3 DNA: TGTGCCAGCCTCCCGGGGGTAGAGAACACCGGGGAGCTGTTTTTT

V gene: TRBV6-5
J gene: TRBJ2-2
D gene: -
CDR3 length: 15
clone size: once
CDR3 protein: CASQTTRAYSGELFF
CDR3 DNA: TGTGCCAGCCAAACGACCAGGGCTTACTCCGGGGAGCTGTTTTTT

V gene: TRBV6-5
J gene: TRBJ2-7
D gene: -
CDR3 length: 13
clone size: -
CDR3 protein: CASSKKTDYEQYF
CDR3 DNA: TGTGCCAGCAGTAAAAAAACAGATTACGAGCAGTACTTC

V gene: TRBV30
J gene: TRBJ1-2
D gene: -
CDR3 length: 14
clone size: -
CDR3 protein: CAWSAGGRSSGYTF
CDR3 DNA: TGTGCCTGGAGTGCAGGAGGGAGATCAAGTGGCTACACCTTC

V gene: TRBV14
J gene: TRBJ1-4
D gene: -
CDR3 length: 16
clone size: once
CDR3 protein: CAISQDGRTPNEKLFF
CDR3 DNA: TGTGCCATCAGCCAAGATGGCCGGACACCGAATGAAAAACTGTTTTTT

V gene: TRBV11-3
J gene: TRBJ2-7
D gene: -
CDR3 length: 14
clone size: few
CDR3 protein: CASSPGRDGNEQYF
CDR3 DNA: TGTGCCAGCAGCCCAGGCCGCGACGGGAACGAGCAGTACTTC

V gene: TRBV28
J gene: TRBJ2-5
D gene: TRBD2
CDR3 length: 17
clone size: -
CDR3 protein: CASSTTSLAGVLETQYF
CDR3 DNA: TGTGCCAGCAGTACGACCTCCCTAGCGGGAGTCTTAGAGACCCAGTACTTC

V gene: TRBV5-1
J gene: TRBJ1-4
D gene: TRBD1
CDR3 length: 14
clone size: -
CDR3 protein: CASSPGGNNEKLFF
CDR3 DNA: TGCGCCAGCAGCCCAGGGGGAAATAATGAAAAACTGTTTTTT

V gene: TRBV13
J gene: TRBJ2-5
D gene: TRBD2
CDR3 length: 14
clone size: -
CDR3 protein: CASIQTGEGETQYF
CDR3 DNA: TGTGCCAGCATCCAAACGGGGGAGGGGGAGACCCAGTACTTC

V gene: TRBV9
J gene: TRBJ1-2
D gene: TRBD1
CDR3 length: 15
clone size: -
CDR3 protein: CASSETTGGNYGYTF
CDR3 DNA: TGTGCCAGCAGCGAAACCACAGGGGGCAACTATGGCTACACCTTC

V gene: TRBV4-2
J gene: TRBJ2-3
D gene: -
CDR3 length: 14
clone size: -
CDR3 protein: CASRQGVLTDTQYF
CDR3 DNA: TGTGCCAGCAGACAGGGTGTGTTGACAGATACGCAGTATTTT

V gene: TRBV5-1
J gene: TRBJ2-3
D gene: TRBD2
CDR3 length: 15
clone size: -
CDR3 protein: CASRTAGGLPDTQYF
CDR3 DNA: TGCGCCAGCAGAACGGCGGGGGGCCTCCCAGATACGCAGTATTTT

V gene: TRBV18
J gene: TRBJ1-3
D gene: TRBD1
CDR3 length: 17
clone size: -
CDR3 protein: CASSPLDRWHSGNTIYF
CDR3 DNA: TGTGCCAGCTCACCACTGGACAGGTGGCACTCTGGAAACACCATATATTTT

V gene: TRBV11-2
J gene: TRBJ1-2
D gene: TRBD1
CDR3 length: 17
clone size: -
CDR3 protein: CASSLEGGTGTLYGYTF
CDR3 DNA: TGTGCCAGCAGCTTAGAAGGAGGGACAGGTACTCTCTATGGCTACACCTTC

V gene: TRBV10-2
J gene: TRBJ2-7
D gene: TRBD2
CDR3 length: 15
clone size: -
CDR3 protein: CASSTPSGNSYEQYF
CDR3 DNA: TGCGCCAGCAGTACACCTAGCGGAAACTCCTACGAGCAGTACTTC

V gene: TRBV9
J gene: TRBJ1-1
D gene: -
CDR3 length: 16
clone size: few
CDR3 protein: CASSVFDGGMNTEAFF
CDR3 DNA: TGTGCCAGCAGCGTGTTTGACGGAGGGATGAACACTGAAGCTTTCTTT